This T cell receptor beta chain is from a study of blood T cell repertoires in COVID-19. At the level of the study: Specimens from acute and convalescent COVID-19 originated in the United States, Italy and Spain. In each case, the material was cDNA or gDNA derived from T cells, B-cell-depleted T cells, or PBMCs.

The protocol was immunoSEQ multiplex PCR, while the TCRdb copy is restricted to in-frame clones and leaves out a portion. The table records 100,000 to 150,000 clones, about 89% of them present only once. In its sample, this clone was seen a few times. CDR3 size: 15 residues. The V gene end was trimmed by 3 bases and the J gene end by 0 bases; junction bases not matched to a gene: 3. Germline V CDR1 and CDR2: SGHAT, FQNNGV. The chain combines TRBV11-2 with TRBJ2-7, with 9 bases fitting TRBD1. This clonotype originated in a man aged 55 to 69 with COVID-19, enrolled during active disease. Sequencing was done on a sample of peripheral blood. CDR3 region: CASSLRQGVSYEQYF. In DNA, the CDR3 is TGTGCCAGCAGCTTGAGACAGGGGGTCTCCTACGAGCAGTACTTC.